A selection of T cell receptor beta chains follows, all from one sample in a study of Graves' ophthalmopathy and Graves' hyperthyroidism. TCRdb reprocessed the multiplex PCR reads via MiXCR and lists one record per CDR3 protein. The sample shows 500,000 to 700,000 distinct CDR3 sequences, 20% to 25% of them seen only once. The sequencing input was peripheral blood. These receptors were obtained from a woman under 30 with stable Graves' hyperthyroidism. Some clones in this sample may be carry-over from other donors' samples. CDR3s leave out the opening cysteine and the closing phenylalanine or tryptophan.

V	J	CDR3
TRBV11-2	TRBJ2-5	ASSAPPPEEGLTQY
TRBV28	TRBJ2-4	ASSLADNLLNIQY
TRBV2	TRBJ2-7	ASSEEGTSGFYEQY
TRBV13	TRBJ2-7	ASSSEDSSYEQY
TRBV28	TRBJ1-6	ASSSGHNDNSPLH
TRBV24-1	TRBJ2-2	ATSDLYSAGPGELF
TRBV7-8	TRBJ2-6	ASTSGIINVLT
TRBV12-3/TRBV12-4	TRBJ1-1	ASSLVGGGTEAF
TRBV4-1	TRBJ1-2	ASSQGRGGRLYGYT
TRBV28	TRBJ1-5	ASSPGGQGKGPQH
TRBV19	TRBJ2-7	ASSGGLAGTYEQY
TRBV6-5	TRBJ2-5	ASSYTGTGQETQY
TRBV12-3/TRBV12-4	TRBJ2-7	ASSLQQGIDEQY
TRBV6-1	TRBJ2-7	AGRPSGMQEQY
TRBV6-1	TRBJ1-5	ASRKRQWEPQH
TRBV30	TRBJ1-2	AWAPGQNYGYT
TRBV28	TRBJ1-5	ASSPGTEGRQPQH
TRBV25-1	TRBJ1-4	ASSVNREVKLF
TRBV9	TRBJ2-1	ASSVELAGYNEQF
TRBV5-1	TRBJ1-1	ASSLNEGHTEAF
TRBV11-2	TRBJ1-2	ASSLEGDTITNYGYT
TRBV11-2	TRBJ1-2	ASSPELRYYGYT
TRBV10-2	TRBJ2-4	ASGLAGGPDIKY
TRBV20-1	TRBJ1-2	SALIREGYT
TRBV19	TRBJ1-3	ASSILANSGNTIY
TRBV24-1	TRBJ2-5	ATSDFRQGLETQY
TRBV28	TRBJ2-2	ASSLGVTGGELF
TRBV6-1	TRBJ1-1	ASSPTRDTEAF
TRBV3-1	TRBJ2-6	ASSQDGGITSRANVLT
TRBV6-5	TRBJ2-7	ASSLTTSGRAYEQY
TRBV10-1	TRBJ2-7	ASSPTDTLYEQY
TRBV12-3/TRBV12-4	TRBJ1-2	ASNFGTGYRYGYT
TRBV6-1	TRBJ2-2	ASSERPGTTGTGELF
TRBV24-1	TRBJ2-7	ATSDGADSYEQY
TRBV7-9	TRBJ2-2	ASSFREGVTGELF
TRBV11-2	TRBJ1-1	ASSLVVWQPNTEAF
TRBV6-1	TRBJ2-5	ASMPGTGRGETQY
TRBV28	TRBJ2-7	ASRIGLAGVGEQY
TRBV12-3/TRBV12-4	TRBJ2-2	ASSLTGSGGELW
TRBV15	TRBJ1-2	ATSRDLLPTGRDGYT
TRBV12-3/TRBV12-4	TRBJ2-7	ASSLLFGYEQY
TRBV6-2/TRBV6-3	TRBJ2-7	ASSYSGTGDYEQY
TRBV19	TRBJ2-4	ASSSSRKLKNIQY
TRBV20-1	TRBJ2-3	SADRDRGTDTQY
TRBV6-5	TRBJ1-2	ASSYREGTGYT